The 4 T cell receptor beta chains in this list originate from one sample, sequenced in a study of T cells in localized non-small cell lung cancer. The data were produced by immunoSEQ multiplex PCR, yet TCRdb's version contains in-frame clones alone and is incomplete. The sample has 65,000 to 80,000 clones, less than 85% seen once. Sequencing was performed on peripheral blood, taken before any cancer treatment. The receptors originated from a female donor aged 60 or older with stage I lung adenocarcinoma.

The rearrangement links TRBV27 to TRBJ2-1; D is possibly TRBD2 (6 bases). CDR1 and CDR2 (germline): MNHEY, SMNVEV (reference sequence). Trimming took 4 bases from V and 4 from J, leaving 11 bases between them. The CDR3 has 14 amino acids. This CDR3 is CASSWGGVYNEQFF. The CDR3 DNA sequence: TGTGCCAGCAGTTGGGGCGGGGTTTACAATGAGCAGTTCTTC.

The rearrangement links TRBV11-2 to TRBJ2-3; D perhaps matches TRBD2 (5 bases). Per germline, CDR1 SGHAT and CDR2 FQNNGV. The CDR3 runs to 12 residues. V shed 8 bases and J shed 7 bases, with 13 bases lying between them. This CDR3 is CASGVQRNTQYF. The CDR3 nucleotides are TGTGCCAGCGGGGTACAGCGGAATACGCAGTATTTT.

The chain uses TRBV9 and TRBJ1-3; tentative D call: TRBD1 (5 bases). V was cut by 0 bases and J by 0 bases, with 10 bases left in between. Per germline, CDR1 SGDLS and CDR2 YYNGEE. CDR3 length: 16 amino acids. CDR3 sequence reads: CASSVGQSSSGNTIYF. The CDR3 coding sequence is TGTGCCAGCAGCGTAGGACAGAGCAGCTCTGGAAACACCATATATTTT.

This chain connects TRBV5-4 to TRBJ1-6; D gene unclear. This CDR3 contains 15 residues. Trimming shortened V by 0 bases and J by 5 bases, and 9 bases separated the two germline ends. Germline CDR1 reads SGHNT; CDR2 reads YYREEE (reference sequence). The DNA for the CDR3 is TGTGCCAGCAGCTTGGGAGGAGGGAATAATTCACCCCTCCACTTT. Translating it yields CASSLGGGNNSPLHF.